This T cell receptor beta chain is from a study of metastatic and nonmetastatic thyroid tumors. From the PCR reads, TCRdb re-called clones with MiXCR. The sample consists of 12,000 or so clones, around 26% of them appearing once. No treatment of any kind had been given to any patient before thyroid surgery. The sample holds one count of this clone. This receptor was identified in a male donor with papillary thyroid cancer or a benign thyroid nodule (not recorded which). Some clones in this sample may be carry-over from other donors' samples. Sequenced: adjacent normal tissue.

Here the CDR3 DNA reads TGTGCCACCAGTGATGTTAGCGGGGGGGCCGAGTCCTACAATGAGCAGTTCTTC. Translation gives CATSDVSGGAESYNEQFF. The chain employs TRBV24-1 and TRBJ2-1, with 11 bases aligning to TRBD2. J was trimmed by 1 base and V by 3 bases; bases with no gene match: 7. The CDR3 extends over 18 amino acids. In germline, CDR1 is KGHDR, CDR2 SFDVKD.